This T cell receptor beta chain emerged from a study of PD-1 blockade in classical Hodgkin lymphoma. Overall study findings and caveats: Newly diagnosed patients were reported to start with lower TCR diversity than healthy donors.

Only in-frame clones appear in the TCRdb table, and some are missing; sequencing was by immunoSEQ multiplex PCR. The repertoire holds more than 45,000 clones, with around 90% as singletons. Comment on this clone: Its antigen remains unidentified.

After autologous stem cell transplantation all patients relapsed, and prior brentuximab vedotin exposure differed between cohorts. The CDR3 spans 16 residues. Germline V gives CDR1 SEHNR, CDR2 FQNEAQ (reference sequence). V dropped 5 bases and J dropped 1; count of bases not matched to a gene: 5. The material was peripheral blood mononuclear cells (PBMCs), obtained before the second cycle of nivolumab. The clonotype was recovered from a human donor with classical Hodgkin lymphoma. The V call is TRBV7-9, the J call TRBJ2-5, with 12 positions matching TRBD2. The CDR3 DNA is TGTGCCAGCAGCCTCCGGACTAGCGGGATCCAAGAGACCCAGTACTTC. The encoded protein is CASSLRTSGIQETQYF.